This TCR beta chain was sequenced during a study of blood T cell repertoires in COVID-19. TCRdb's copy holds only in-frame clones and misses some; the assay was immunoSEQ multiplex PCR. The sample carries around 130,000 clones, 83% recorded once. Germline loops: CDR1 SGHRS, CDR2 YFSETQ. This CDR3 spans 15 amino acids. The J segment lost 5 bases and the V segment lost 7 bases, leaving 10 bases of the junction unmatched. This TCR was sampled from a man aged 25 to 40 who had recovered from COVID-19. The chain links TRBV5-1 to TRBJ2-5, with TRBD2 matching over 11 bases. Specimen: PBMCs or T cells enriched from blood (not recorded which). DNA of the CDR3: TGCGCCAGCGGAATAGCGGGGGGGCCCGGTGAGACCCAGTACTTC. Translated, it gives CASGIAGGPGETQYF.